This T cell receptor (beta chain) emerged from a study of blood T cell repertoires in COVID-19. Trimming shortened V by 3 bases and J by 2 bases, and 11 bases separated the two germline ends. Germline assignment: CDR1 DFQATT and CDR2 SNEGSKA (reference sequence). This CDR3 has 14 residues. The protocol was immunoSEQ multiplex PCR, while the TCRdb copy is restricted to in-frame clones and leaves out a portion. The sample lists some 37,000 clones; 65% to 85% were seen once. The source material was peripheral blood. The genes are TRBV20-1 and TRBJ1-5; tentatively, D is TRBD1 (6 bases). This TCR was sampled from an elderly man with active or convalescent COVID-19. This CDR3 is CSASPTGGNQPQHF. The CDR3, as DNA: TGCAGTGCTAGTCCGACAGGCGGCAATCAGCCCCAGCATTTT.